These 8 T cell receptor beta chains were sequenced from one sample in a study of cytotoxic CD8 clonotypes in ibrutinib-treated CLL. The method was immunoSEQ multiplex PCR; TCRdb's version includes in-frame clones alone and lacks a portion of them. The table has tens of thousands of clones, roughly three quarters seen once. This specimen was PBMCs, taken after 12 months of ibrutinib treatment. Receptors originate from a human donor with chronic lymphocytic leukemia.

CDR3 bases: TGTGCCAGCAGTTTATCTGGGGGCACTAATGAAAAACTGTTTTTT. This gives the protein CASSLSGGTNEKLFF. The chain links TRBV28 to TRBJ1-4; the D gene is possibly TRBD1 (6 bases). Trimming shortened V by 1 base and J by 2 bases, and 8 bases separated the two germline ends. The V gene's germline CDR1 is MDHEN and CDR2 SYDVKM. This CDR3 spans 15 amino acids.

This chain links TRBV6-5 with TRBJ2-1; the match to TRBD2 covers 8 bases. Germline V lookup: CDR1 MNHEY, CDR2 SVGAGI. The CDR3 runs to 15 residues. V shed 6 bases and J 2 bases; nucleotides not matched to a gene: 6. CDR3 region: CASSLGLAPYNEQFF. Here the CDR3 DNA reads TGTGCCAGCAGCCTCGGACTAGCCCCCTACAATGAGCAGTTCTTC.

In its sample, this clone was seen a few times. The chain employs TRBV2 and TRBJ1-1; D possibly corresponds to TRBD1 (5 bases). The CDR3 length is 14 residues. Germline CDR1 and CDR2: SNHLY and FYNNEI. Trimming left V 8 bases short and J 5 bases short, with 18 bases between. The CDR3 reads CASAGSQGRTEAFF. CDR3 coding DNA: TGTGCCAGCGCGGGGTCTCAGGGACGAACTGAAGCTTTCTTT.

CDR3 DNA sequence: TGTGCCAGTCGCCCAGGATTGTTCTATGGCTACACCTTC. It encodes CASRPGLFYGYTF. The chain uses TRBV19 and TRBJ1-2; D not certain. V gave up 8 bases and J gave up 4 bases, with 14 bases separating them. There are 13 residues in the CDR3. Germline-derived CDR1 and CDR2 are LNHDA and SQIVND (reference sequence).

The chain employs TRBV10-3 and TRBJ1-2; 7 bases match TRBD1. Per the germline V gene, CDR1 is ENHRY and CDR2 is SYGVKD. V shed 4 bases, J shed 7 bases, and the junction held 6 bases outside the gene matches. The CDR3 sequence is 13 residues long. The CDR3 sequence is CAISGTGESGYTF. As DNA, the CDR3 is TGTGCCATCAGTGGTACAGGGGAAAGTGGCTACACCTTC.

The CDR3 region has the DNA TGTGCCAGCAGTGCCGGGACAGACGTACCGCCCCAGCATTTT. Translated: CASSAGTDVPPQHF. This chain uses TRBV2 with TRBJ1-5; 7 nucleotides line up with TRBD1. In germline, CDR1 is SNHLY, CDR2 FYNNEI. The length of the CDR3 is 14 residues. V shed 4 bases and J 9 bases; nucleotides not matched to a gene: 9. The full variable domain, with the rest looked up from reference TRBV2 and TRBJ1-5, is EPEVTQTPSHQVTQMGQEVILRCVPISNHLYFYWYRQILGQKVEFLVSFYNNEISEKSEIFDDQFSVERPDGSNFTLKIRSTKLEDSAMYFCASSAGTDVPPQHFGDGTRLSIL.

The rearrangement links TRBV5-1 to TRBJ1-2; D is undetermined. Between the trimmed V and J ends, which lost 4 bases and 3 bases, there was a span of 13 bases. Germline V gene data show CDR1 as SGHRS and CDR2 as YFSETQ. The CDR3 extends over 14 amino acids. The CDR3: CASSPTGVDYGYTF. CDR3 nucleotide sequence: TGCGCCAGCAGCCCAACGGGAGTCGACTATGGCTACACCTTC.

This clone was counted a few times. This sequence joins TRBV28 and TRBJ1-1; no clear D gene. CDR1 MDHEN and CDR2 SYDVKM come from the germline V gene. The ends were cut back, 2 bases at V and 1 base at J, with 8 bases in the middle. The CDR3 is made up of 14 amino acids. CDR3 region: CASSLHAQNTEAFF. The CDR3 region has the DNA TGTGCCAGCAGTTTACACGCGCAGAACACTGAAGCTTTCTTT.